This TCR beta chain was documented in a study of CD8+ T cells in alopecia areata. In regard to this clone: Its antigen remains unidentified.

Germline-derived CDR1 and CDR2 are SGHDN and FVKESK. The length of the CDR3 is 13 residues. V shed 6 bases, J shed 4 bases, and the junction held 3 bases outside the gene matches. Following RNA extraction, reverse transcription yielded cDNA that acted as the sequencing template. The assay was immunoSEQ multiplex PCR, and TCRdb's table has in-frame clones only and misses some. The sample has approximately 98,000 clones; over 55% are singletons. Collection of lesional scalp punch biopsies and peripheral blood was performed in alopecia areata patients. PBMCs, the starting material, were the source of sorted CD4+ and CD8+ T cells. Study observations and caveats: In scalp samples, resident alphabeta T cells of normal skin are also sequenced. An increase in clonality over normal scalp was evident in lesional scalp, especially alopecia totalis/universalis.

Sequences were obtained from NKG2D-low CD8+ T cells sorted from blood. The chain links TRBV14 to TRBJ1-2; TRBD1 aligns across 9 bases. This sequence originates from a human donor with alopecia areata. Here the CDR3 reads CASSRTGAYGYTF. The CDR3 DNA follows: TGTGCCAGCAGTAGGACAGGGGCCTATGGCTACACCTTC.